Presented here are 19 T cell receptor beta chains from one specimen sequenced in a study of T-cell memory formation after mild COVID-19. TCRdb reprocessed the 5' RACE reads via MiXCR and lists one record per CDR3 protein. The data show about 400,000 distinct CDR3 sequences, around a quarter seen once. Source material: PBMCs or a T cell subset sorted from them (not recorded which). These receptors all come from an adult woman who had mild COVID-19 (a few samples of this study predate the infection). Cell type and time point are not known.

V gene TRBV5-5 combines with J gene TRBJ1-5, with TRBD1 identical over 7 bases. Trimming removed 4 bases from V and 9 bases from J; junction bases left unmatched: 4. CDR3 size: 12 residues. The germline V gene has CDR1 SGHKS and CDR2 YYEKEE (reference sequence). In DNA, the CDR3 is TGTGCCAGCAGCACCTCAGGGGGGCCCCAGCATTTT. Encoded protein: CASSTSGGPQHF.

V gene TRBV9 combines with J gene TRBJ2-2, with D hard to call. Trimming left V 4 bases short and J 5 bases short, with 18 bases between. The CDR3 extends over 16 amino acids. The germline gives CDR1 SGDLS, CDR2 YYNGEE. CDR3: CASSPRTRVGTGELFF. CDR3 sequence (DNA): TGTGCCAGCAGCCCAAGGACCCGGGTGGGGACCGGGGAGCTGTTTTTT.

The V call is TRBV20-1, the J call TRBJ1-5, with 10 bases that match TRBD1. Trimming took 0 bases from V and 6 from J; bases not matched to a gene: 5. There are 15 residues in the CDR3. Per germline, CDR1 DFQATT and CDR2 SNEGSKA (reference sequence). This CDR3 is CSARDRQGAIQPQHF. The CDR3 DNA is TGCAGTGCTAGAGATAGACAGGGGGCTATTCAGCCCCAGCATTTT.

This clonotype was seen a handful of times. The chain couples TRBV3-1 to TRBJ2-7; D call uncertain. The V and J ends lost 3 bases and 0 bases respectively, with 9 bases between them. CDR1 is LGHDT, CDR2 YNNKEL, per germline (reference sequence). This CDR3 has 14 amino acids. As DNA, the CDR3 is TGTGCCAGCAGCCACCGGGTGGGCTCCTACGAGCAGTACTTC. This gives the protein CASSHRVGSYEQYF.

This clonotype was seen more than once but under ten times. This chain links TRBV19 with TRBJ1-2; 7 nucleotides align to TRBD1. V lost 2 bases and J lost 4; bases outside the gene matches: 4. Germline V CDR1 and CDR2: LNHDA, SQIVND (reference sequence). The CDR3 totals 14 residues. The CDR3 coding sequence is TGTGCCAGTAGTATAACGGGACAGCCCTATGGCTACACCTTC. Protein sequence: CASSITGQPYGYTF.

The V call is TRBV7-6, the J call TRBJ2-5, with 10 positions matching TRBD1. This CDR3 is built from 15 residues. V lost 7 bases to trimming and J lost 5 bases; unmatched junction nucleotides: 10. Germline CDR1 is SGHVS and CDR2 is FNYEAQ. CDR3 sequence reads: CASTVGQGQGETQYF. In nucleotides, the CDR3 is TGTGCCAGCACAGTGGGACAGGGGCAAGGGGAGACCCAGTACTTC.

CDR3 in amino acids: CASSLSGTASSYEQYF. As DNA, the CDR3 is TGTGCCAGCAGCTTATCCGGGACAGCCAGCTCCTACGAGCAGTACTTC. The chain couples TRBV7-3 to TRBJ2-7, with 7 bases identical to TRBD1. This CDR3 has 16 residues. Germline CDR1 is SGHTA and CDR2 is FQGTGA. With 2 bases clipped from V and 0 bases from J, the junction kept 7 bases outside the gene matches.

The rearrangement joins TRBV20-1 to TRBJ2-4; 10 nucleotides line up with TRBD2. J gave up 1 base and V 3 bases, and 9 bases lay outside the gene matches. CDR1 and CDR2 (germline): DFQATT, SNEGSKA (reference sequence). The CDR3 extends over 17 amino acids. CDR3 loop: CSARIAGGVRAKNIQYF. CDR3 nucleotide sequence: TGCAGTGCTAGGATAGCGGGGGGTGTTCGTGCCAAAAACATTCAGTACTTC.

The chain couples TRBV7-9 to TRBJ1-1; the D gene is possibly TRBD1 (5 bases). Between the trimmed V and J ends, which lost 2 bases and 1 base, there was a span of 14 bases. CDR3 size: 16 residues. From germline, CDR1 is SEHNR and CDR2 FQNEAQ (reference sequence). The CDR3 DNA is TGTGCCAGCAGCTTAATCGAGGGGTCCTCGAACACTGAAGCTTTCTTT. It specifies CASSLIEGSSNTEAFF.

The V call is TRBV11-1, the J call TRBJ2-1; no firm D call. V was clipped by 0 bases and J by 9 bases, with 12 bases between them. Germline CDR1 and CDR2: SGHAT and FQDESV (reference sequence). This CDR3 is 14 amino acids long. CDR3 in DNA: TGTGCCAGCAGCTTAGCGCCCAGTTTTAGTGAGCAGTTCTTC. Its translation: CASSLAPSFSEQFF.

The rearrangement links TRBV5-1 to TRBJ1-1; D is uncertain. Trimming took 3 bases from V and 5 from J, leaving 14 bases between them. CDR3 length: 14 residues. Germline lookup yields CDR1 SGHRS and CDR2 YFSETQ. The chain's CDR3 is CASSSLEGLTEAFF. The DNA of the CDR3 is TGCGCCAGCAGCTCCCTCGAGGGTCTTACTGAAGCTTTCTTT.

Only a few counts were recorded for this clonotype. V is TRBV6-6 and J is TRBJ2-7, with 7 bases identical to TRBD1. The J segment lost 3 bases and the V segment lost 7 bases, leaving 6 bases of the junction unmatched. CDR1 MNHNY and CDR2 SVGAGI come from the germline V gene (reference sequence). CDR3 length equals 13 residues. The chain's CDR3 is CASNDRALYEQYF. CDR3 sequence (DNA): TGTGCCAGCAACGACAGGGCTCTCTACGAGCAGTACTTC.

The CDR3 reads CSATLVTDTQYF. The CDR3 DNA reads TGCAGTGCCACGCTGGTCACAGATACGCAGTATTTT. The V and J genes are TRBV20-1 and TRBJ2-3; D is unresolved. The CDR3 sequence is 12 residues long. With 6 bases removed from V and 2 bases from J, the gap between germline ends came to 9 bases. The V gene's germline CDR1 is DFQATT and CDR2 SNEGSKA (reference sequence).

The rearrangement joins TRBV7-9 to TRBJ2-1, with 9 bases matching TRBD2. This CDR3 contains 15 residues. V was pared by 6 bases and J by 7 bases, with 10 bases of the junction left unmatched. The germline V gene has CDR1 SEHNR and CDR2 FQNEAQ (reference sequence). CDR3 nucleotides: TGTGCCAGCAGGTCAGCGGGAGGAGCGGGGAATGAGCAGTTCTTC. This encodes CASRSAGGAGNEQFF.

Only a few counts were recorded for this clonotype. The chain recombines TRBV7-2 with TRBJ1-2, with TRBD1 matching over 7 bases. Germline trimming cut 4 bases from V and 1 base from J; bases unmatched to any gene: 6. The germline V gene encodes CDR1 SGHTA and CDR2 FQGNSA. CDR3 length: 15 residues. CDR3 DNA: TGTGCCAGCAGCTCACCGGACAGGCTTAACTATGGCTACACCTTC. It translates to CASSSPDRLNYGYTF.

This clonotype was seen more than once but under ten times. The genes are TRBV12-3 or TRBV12-4 and TRBJ2-7, with TRBD2 identical over 14 bases. The trim removed 0 bases at V and 1 base at J, leaving 11 bases unmatched. CDR3 length: 20 amino acids. CDR3 nucleotides: TGTGCCAGCAGTTTAGCTCTAGGACTAGCGGGAGGCCCTCAGTCCTACGAGCAGTACTTC. Protein sequence: CASSLALGLAGGPQSYEQYF.

Many counts were recorded for this clonotype. This chain uses TRBV29-1 with TRBJ2-2, with 9 bases that match TRBD2. CDR1 is SQVTM, CDR2 ANQGSEA, per germline. V trimming: 6 bases; J trimming: 0 bases; junction bases outside the gene matches: 2. This CDR3 region has 14 residues. CDR3 amino acids: CSVGLAANTGELFF. CDR3 nucleotides: TGCAGCGTGGGACTAGCAGCGAACACCGGGGAGCTGTTTTTT.

There are a few counts of this clonotype. The rearrangement links TRBV5-5 to TRBJ2-2, with 9 bases matching TRBD1. V gave up 4 bases and J gave up 5 bases; unmatched junction bases: 6. Germline V CDR1 and CDR2: SGHKS, YYEKEE (reference sequence). The CDR3 is 15 amino acids. CDR3 DNA: TGTGCCAGCAGCCCCGGGACAGGGAAAACCGGGGAGCTGTTTTTT. Translating gives CASSPGTGKTGELFF.

This chain connects TRBV20-1 to TRBJ2-5, with 9 bases fitting TRBD2. Germline V gene sequence: CDR1 DFQATT, CDR2 SNEGSKA (reference sequence). This CDR3 comprises 16 residues. This CDR3 reads CRGLAVLAGGKETQYF. The CDR3 DNA is TGCAGAGGGCTCGCTGTACTAGCGGGCGGCAAAGAGACCCAGTACTTC.